These 14 T cell receptor beta chains were sequenced from one sample in a study of early T cells in non-severe SARS-CoV-2 infection. From the 5' RACE reads, TCRdb called clonotypes with MiXCR, one entry per CDR3 protein. The repertoire consists of about 48,000 distinct CDR3 sequences, with around 13% occurring once and the leading ten covering about 9.4%. The sequenced sample was whole blood. The source is an adult who was a healthcare worker with PCR-confirmed SARS-CoV-2 infection or an uninfected control (not recorded which).

This clonotype came up many times. The chain has TRBV19 and TRBJ2-5; 9 bases are shared with TRBD1. J lost 3 bases, V lost 5 bases, and 7 bases had no gene match. Germline CDR1 is LNHDA and CDR2 is SQIVND (reference sequence). The CDR3 spans 15 residues. The CDR3 DNA follows: TGTGCCAGTAGTCGGGACAGGGAGGAAGAAGAGACCCAGTACTTC. Protein sequence: CASSRDREEEETQYF.

This clonotype was seen ten or more times. The chain employs TRBV20-1 and TRBJ2-7, with D possibly being TRBD1 (6 bases). Germline V gene data show CDR1 as DFQATT and CDR2 as SNEGSKA (reference sequence). The CDR3 consists of 13 residues. Trimming stripped 6 bases from V and 2 bases from J, with 14 bases between. The CDR3 spells CSAAPRGAYEQYF. The DNA for the CDR3 is TGCAGTGCCGCTCCCAGGGGCGCCTACGAGCAGTACTTC.

Concerning this clonotype itself: A much more abundant neighbour one base away suggests this may be a read error. The chain links TRBV7-9 to TRBJ2-7; D gene unclear. V was cut by 5 bases and J by 0 bases, with 14 bases left in between. This CDR3 is built from 15 residues. In germline, CDR1 is SEHNR, CDR2 FQNEAQ (reference sequence). In DNA form, the CDR3 reads TGTGCCAGCAGCACCCGGACGTTTAGCTCCTACGAGCAGTACTTC. Amino acids: CASSTRTFSSYEQYF.

The chain couples TRBV5-5 to TRBJ2-1; 7 bases are a match to TRBD2. The CDR3 runs to 15 residues. CDR1 and CDR2 from the germline V gene are SGHKS and YYEKEE (reference sequence). The ends lost 1 base at V and 7 bases at J; junction bases unmatched: 8. CDR3 nucleotide sequence: TGTGCCAGCAGCTTGTACACTAGCGAGATGAATGAGCAGTTCTTC. Its translation: CASSLYTSEMNEQFF.

Ten or more counts support this clonotype. The J gene is TRBJ1-1, the V gene TRBV7-6, with no clear D. CDR3 length equals 13 residues. Trimming stripped 1 base from V and 3 bases from J, with 6 bases between. Germline V gives CDR1 SGHVS, CDR2 FNYEAQ. CDR3 region: CASSLGEDTEAFF. CDR3 in DNA: TGTGCCAGCAGCTTAGGGGAGGACACTGAAGCTTTCTTT.

With respect to this clonotype: A much larger clonotype is one base distant, so this may be a read error. The chain joins TRBV12-3 or TRBV12-4 to TRBJ2-6; possibly TRBD1 for D (6 bases). This CDR3 is 15 amino acids long. The CDR3 reads CASSFGQPGVNVLTF. The CDR3 region has the DNA TGTGCCAGCAGTTTTGGACAGCCTGGGGTCAACGTCCTGACTTTC.

This clonotype was detected only a few times. This chain links TRBV29-1 with TRBJ1-1; D call uncertain. Germline lookup yields CDR1 SQVTM and CDR2 ANQGSEA. CDR3 size: 12 residues. V lost 4 bases and J 6 bases, leaving 12 bases between the germline ends. CDR3 in amino acids: CSVGDGEPEAFF. Written as DNA, the CDR3 is TGCAGCGTTGGGGATGGGGAACCTGAAGCTTTCTTT.

This clonotype was detected many times. V is TRBV29-1 and J is TRBJ2-1; D uncertain. The CDR3 is made up of 12 amino acids. Trimming removed 5 bases from V and 1 base from J, with 6 bases in between. From germline, CDR1 is SQVTM and CDR2 ANQGSEA. CDR3 DNA: TGCAGCGTTCAAGGGTCCTACAATGAGCAGTTCTTC. Encoded protein: CSVQGSYNEQFF.

In regard to this clonotype: Given a much more abundant clone one base away, this may be a read error. For the CDR3, the DNA is TGTGCCTGCGTCCTAGCGGGAGTGGATGAGCAGTTCTTC. Amino acid sequence: CACVLAGVDEQFF. The chain has TRBV28 and TRBJ2-1, with TRBD2 matching 10 bases. The CDR3 extends over 13 amino acids. The ends lost 11 bases at V and 8 bases at J; junction bases unmatched: 9. CDR1 MDHEN and CDR2 SYDVKM come from the germline V gene.

This clonotype was observed a handful of times. The chain links TRBV4-2 to TRBJ1-4; D unresolved. The germline gives CDR1 LGHNA, CDR2 YNFKEQ. CDR3 length: 15 amino acids. Trimming cost V 0 bases and J 4 bases, with 9 bases left between them. CDR3 bases: TGTGCCAGCAGCCAAGATATGGGTAATAATGAAAAACTGTTTTTT. Residues: CASSQDMGNNEKLFF.

This clonotype was recorded many times. The genes are TRBV20-1 and TRBJ2-7; TRBD2 might be the D (6 bases). Germline V gene sequence: CDR1 DFQATT, CDR2 SNEGSKA (reference sequence). CDR3 length: 14 amino acids. Trimming left V 3 bases short and J 2 bases short, with 14 bases between. The CDR3 sequence is CSASGGKTTYEQYF. CDR3 DNA: TGCAGTGCTAGTGGCGGGAAAACAACCTACGAGCAGTACTTC.

This clonotype has at least ten counts. The J gene is TRBJ1-4, the V gene TRBV3-1; 8 nucleotides agree with TRBD1. V trimming: 2 bases; J trimming: 8 bases; junction bases outside the gene matches: 7. The length of the CDR3 is 15 residues. CDR1 is LGHDT, CDR2 YNNKEL, per germline (reference sequence). The CDR3 DNA follows: TGTGCCAGCAGCCAATCCCAGGGGGCTTGGGAAAAACTGTTTTTT. Its translation: CASSQSQGAWEKLFF.

The table lists this clonotype with many counts. CDR3 protein: CASSQVVTTGYEQYF. CDR3 nucleotide sequence: TGCGCCAGCAGCCAGGTGGTGACGACAGGGTACGAGCAGTACTTC. The chain recombines TRBV4-1 with TRBJ2-7, with 7 bases matching TRBD1. The CDR3 spans 15 residues. The ends lost 3 bases at V and 4 bases at J; junction bases unmatched: 9. Germline values: CDR1 MGHRA, CDR2 YSYEKL.

This clonotype came up a few times. V usage is TRBV6-4 and J usage is TRBJ1-1; D call uncertain. V dropped 5 bases and J dropped 1 base, with 8 bases sitting between them. This CDR3 comprises 13 residues. Germline-derived CDR1 and CDR2 are MRHNA and SNTAGT. This CDR3 is CASSSSANTEAFF. The CDR3 DNA follows: TGTGCCAGCAGTTCCTCAGCGAACACTGAAGCTTTCTTT.